A selection of T cell receptor beta chains follows, all from one sample in a study of spatial heterogeneity in lung cancer. TCRdb called the 5' RACE reads again in MiXCR, with one record for every CDR3 protein. The sample lists around 110,000 distinct CDR3 sequences; over 9% were seen once. The source material was PBMCs, sampled at follow-up. Receptors originate from a male donor with early-stage non-small cell lung cancer. Each CDR3 is given with its conserved first and last residue.

V	J	CDR3
TRBV12-3/TRBV12-4	TRBJ1-1	CASSLVGNTEAFF
TRBV25-1	TRBJ1-5	CASGQTGSNQPQHF
TRBV28	TRBJ2-7	CASSPDPGQRFSYEQYF
TRBV19	TRBJ2-1	CASSSDLYNEQFF
TRBV19	TRBJ2-1	CASSIEVEGSEQFF
TRBV7-9	TRBJ2-7	CASSLGSSEREYF
TRBV28	TRBJ2-7	CASSPTRALHSYEQYF
TRBV3-1	TRBJ2-5	CASSQGQGTETQYF
TRBV12-3/TRBV12-4	TRBJ1-1	CASTWDSPNTEAFF
TRBV20-1	TRBJ2-1	CSARAPKGQGSAYNEQFF
TRBV11-2	TRBJ2-2	CASSKPAGARTGELFF
TRBV7-2	TRBJ1-1	CASSLGPPGNTEAFF
TRBV24-1	TRBJ1-1	CATSDRGGSNTEAFF
TRBV6-5	TRBJ2-7	CASSHQYEQYF
TRBV5-1	TRBJ2-2	CASSSRTGPRGTGELFF
TRBV5-5	TRBJ1-5	CASSPGTTNQPQHF
TRBV5-4	TRBJ2-3	CASSLGLGARSDTQYF
TRBV25-1	TRBJ2-1	CASSRGRSSYNEQFF
TRBV6-5	TRBJ1-6	CASSWDRGRSYNSPLHF
TRBV20-1	TRBJ2-1	CSASHGTSGEQFF
TRBV11-3	TRBJ1-2	CASSFGQFYGYTF
TRBV4-2	TRBJ2-3	CASSRRLAGEDTQYF
TRBV4-1	TRBJ1-3	CASSQEPQGPGNTIYF